This T cell receptor beta chain is drawn from a study of naive and memory T cell subsets. A note on this clonotype: As yet, its antigen is unknown.

Deletions cut 2 bases from V and 9 bases from J, with 20 bases between. The CDR3 runs to 15 residues. CDR1 SGHRS and CDR2 YFSETQ come from the germline V gene. An equimolar mix of two oligonucleotides served as the beta constant-region primer for TRBC1 and TRBC2. Four rounds of PCR amplified the ligated cDNA using nested alpha and beta constant-region primers plus SP2. Ligation attached a single-stranded oligonucleotide with a 12-nucleotide UMI and the SP2 primer to the cDNA 3' end. TCRdb ran MiXCR on the UMI-ligation and nested PCR reads and lists one entry per CDR3 protein. The repertoire holds 95,000 to 150,000 distinct CDR3 sequences, 36% seen once, with more than 0.8% in the top ten. Study-wide points: Naive and memory subsets had different power law exponents for TCR abundance.

The rearrangement links TRBV5-1 to TRBJ2-5; no clear D gene. The clonotype comes from a human donor in good health. Specimen: central memory CD4+ T cells from blood. The CDR3 loop is CASSFTGLSERPQYF. Written as DNA, the CDR3 is TGCGCCAGCAGCTTCACCGGGCTGTCGGAAAGACCCCAGTACTTC. The full variable domain, rest sourced from reference TRBV5-1 and TRBJ2-5, is KAGVTQTPRYLIKTRGQQVTLSCSPISGHRSVSWYQQTPGQGLQFLFEYFSETQRNKGNFPGRFSGRQFSNSRSEMNVSTLELGDSALYLCASSFTGLSERPQYFGPGTRLLVL.